This T cell receptor (beta chain) was sequenced in a study of T cells in Graves' hyperthyroidism and ophthalmopathy. Study findings and constraints: Ophthalmopathy got predicted by the model a median around six months before its onset.

Details on this clonotype: Its antigen is not identified.

The PBMCs had their origin in approximately 10 ml of fresh peripheral blood. Amplified TCR beta CDR3 regions derived from RNA transcripts. HTBI primers were used for first-round RT-PCR of the TCR CDR3. TCRdb redid the calling of the multiplex PCR reads with MiXCR, one entry per CDR3 protein. The data show about 510,000 distinct CDR3 sequences, 11% to 15% seen once. The clonotype was recovered from a woman aged 40-49 years with Graves' hyperthyroidism. The specimen sequenced was blood.

The chain's CDR3 is CASSAGTFYGYTF. DNA of the CDR3: TGTGCCAGCAGCGCCGGGACATTCTATGGCTACACCTTC. V and J are TRBV9 and TRBJ1-2; a weak D match, TRBD1 (6 bases). Trimming pared 3 bases from V and 4 bases from J, leaving 10 bases between. This CDR3 spans 13 amino acids. Germline loops: CDR1 SGDLS, CDR2 YYNGEE.